Listed below are T cell receptor beta chains from one sample, sequenced in a study of post-analysis software for immune sequencing data. Each CDR3 protein is one row after TCRdb ran MiXCR on the PCR reads. This sample has about 770,000 distinct CDR3 sequences, with approximately 44% found just once. Sequenced sample: blood. The receptors derive from a girl aged 5-17 years with multiple sclerosis. Each CDR3 is given with its conserved first and last residue. Fields, in order: J gene, clone size, D gene, V gene, CDR3 DNA, CDR3 protein. A D gene is named only where the DNA matches it firmly. The listing skips clone size in some rows; elsewhere it reads once, few, many or a size class.

TRBJ2-7 few TRBD2 TRBV4-1 TGCGCCAGCAGCCAAGAAGCGGGAGGTCTGAGCTCCTACAATGAGCAGTACTTC CASSQEAGGLSSYNEQYF
TRBJ2-7 . TRBD1 TRBV7-9 TGTGCCAGCAGCTCGGACAGGGATGCTTACGAGCAGTACTTC CASSSDRDAYEQYF
TRBJ2-1 . . TRBV20-1 TGCAGTGCTAGAGAAGAGACCCATTCCTACAATGAGCAGTTCTTC CSAREETHSYNEQFF
TRBJ2-5 few . TRBV28 TGTGCCAGCAGTCCTCCCGGGGGTCCGTACCAAGAGACCCAGTACTTC CASSPPGGPYQETQYF
TRBJ2-3 once TRBD2 TRBV7-2 TGTGCCAGCAGCATGGATGGACTAGCGGACACAGATACGCAGTATTTT CASSMDGLADTDTQYF
TRBJ1-2 . . TRBV4-2 TGTGCCAGCAGCCAAGTCGGACCGAGTATAGATTATGGCTACACCTTC CASSQVGPSIDYGYTF
TRBJ2-7 few . TRBV12-3/TRBV12-4 TGTGCCAGCAGATTAGGGGGGGACGAGCAGTACTTC CASRLGGDEQYF
TRBJ1-2 . . TRBV9 TGTGCCAGCAGCGTAGCTACAAGGCAGGAACCGTATGGCTACACCTTC CASSVATRQEPYGYTF
TRBJ2-5 few . TRBV7-2 TGTGCCAGCAGCTTAGAGTTCCGGCAGGGTAAAGAGACCCAGTACTTC CASSLEFRQGKETQYF
TRBJ1-3 . . TRBV5-1 TGCGCCAGCAGCTCCCAGGCGAGTGGAAACACCATATATTTT CASSSQASGNTIYF
TRBJ2-1 . TRBD2 TRBV12-3/TRBV12-4 TGTGCCAGCAGGTCTAGCGGGAGTCGGTACAATGAGCAGTTCTTC CASRSSGSRYNEQFF
TRBJ2-1 . . TRBV29-1 TGCAGCGTTGTGAGGACAGCCAACAATGAGCAGCTCTTC CSVVRTANNEQLF
TRBJ2-2 . . TRBV10-2 TGCGCCAGCAGTGGGACGGACGTAACATCGAACACCGGGGAGCTGTTTTTT CASSGTDVTSNTGELFF
TRBJ1-2 . TRBD1 TRBV6-5 TGTGCCAGCAGCAATCATCCAGGGGGCATTGGCTACACCTTC CASSNHPGGIGYTF
TRBJ2-7 . TRBD2 TRBV6-2/TRBV6-3 TGTGCCAGCAGTTACACTAGCGGGAGGGCCTCCTACGAGCAGTACTTC CASSYTSGRASYEQYF
TRBJ2-5 . . TRBV4-1 TGCGCCAGCAGCCAAGTCTTAGCGATTCAAGAGACCCAGTACTTC CASSQVLAIQETQYF
TRBJ2-5 . TRBD2 TRBV20-1 TGCAGCCCCACCCCCGCGGGAGCGCTGGAGACCCAGTACTTC CSPTPAGALETQYF
TRBJ2-1 . TRBD1 TRBV7-9 TGTGCCAGCAGCTTAGCGCGGACAGACAGGGTCCCCTACAATGAGCAGTTCTTC CASSLARTDRVPYNEQFF
TRBJ2-1 few TRBD2 TRBV20-1 TGCAGTGCTAGAGCCAGCGGGGTGGGCAATGAGCAGTTCTTC CSARASGVGNEQFF
TRBJ1-6 . TRBD1 TRBV30 TGTGCCTGGAGCCCAAGAGCAGGGGGAGACTCACCCCTCCACTTT CAWSPRAGGDSPLHF
TRBJ2-5 . . TRBV27 TGTGCCAGCAGGCGACCGTACCAAGAGACCCAGTACTTC CASRRPYQETQYF
TRBJ2-3 . . TRBV20-1 TGCAGTGTCGCCGAGTCCTCCCCCGGTGATACGCAGTATTTT CSVAESSPGDTQYF
TRBJ2-7 . TRBD1 TRBV12-3/TRBV12-4 TGTGCCAGCAGTTTACCGGGACAGGGGAGTTCCGAGCAGTACTTC CASSLPGQGSSEQYF
TRBJ2-5 . . TRBV15 TGTGCCACCGGTAAGGACAGCCAAGCGGGTGAGCAGTACTTC CATGKDSQAGEQYF
TRBJ1-2 . . TRBV20-1 TGCAGTGCTAGACCCCGGACAGAACAGATGACGTCCCATGGCTACACCTTC CSARPRTEQMTSHGYTF
TRBJ2-1 . . TRBV7-8 TGTGCCAGCGCGGGCGGGGCTGGCAATGAGCAGTTCTTC CASAGGAGNEQFF
TRBJ1-5 . TRBD1 TRBV4-3 TGCGCCAGCAGCCCGGACAGGGCTCAGCCCCAGCATTTT CASSPDRAQPQHF
TRBJ2-1 once TRBD2 TRBV7-8 TGTGCCAGCAGCTTTGCGTCCCCGGGGGGCAATGAGCAGTTCTTC CASSFASPGGNEQFF
TRBJ2-7 . TRBD2 TRBV14 TGTGCCAGCAGCCAAAGGACTAGCGGGACCAACGAGCAGTACTTC CASSQRTSGTNEQYF
TRBJ2-5 . . TRBV20-1 TGCAGTGCCCAGGGAAAGTACCAAGAGACCCAGTACTTC CSAQGKYQETQYF
TRBJ1-2 . . TRBV19 TGTGCCAGTAGTATAGAAACCCCAACGGATGGCCACACCTTC CASSIETPTDGHTF